This T cell receptor (beta chain) came from a study of cytomegalovirus exposure and HLA in healthy donors. Background on the study: The approximately 130 validation repertoires and the approximately 630 first-cohort repertoires shared a platform, a later analysis reported.

The repertoire was sequenced with immunoSEQ multiplex PCR; TCRdb's copy has only in-frame clones and lacks some. Of tens of thousands of clones listed, around 90% are singletons. Comments on this clone: Its antigen remains unidentified.

In germline, CDR1 is MNHNS, CDR2 SASEGT. The CDR3 is 16 amino acids. V lost 1 base, J lost 10 bases, and 19 bases lay in between. Study-wide results and limits: A classifier reportedly called cytomegalovirus status with high sensitivity and specificity. Researchers counted around 170 TCR beta chains as cytomegalovirus-associated.

A roughly 120-subject validation cohort, separate from the roughly 670-subject first cohort, supplied the donors. Sequenced material: PBMCs. This chain uses TRBV6-1 with TRBJ2-2, with a weak D call TRBD2 (7 bases). This receptor was obtained from a young woman in good health and CMV-seropositive. The CDR3 sequence: CASSEGKGEGVEELFF. The CDR3 DNA sequence: TGTGCCAGCAGTGAAGGTAAGGGGGAGGGGGTGGAGGAGCTGTTTTTT.